This T cell receptor (beta chain) was sequenced in a study of vaccination and CD4 T cells after COVID-19 (dated by TCRdb to the early 2020s). For the wider study: SARS-CoV-2 positivity had been established in the convalescent patients by nasal swab PCR, and mild disease was recorded in several of these patients and severe disease in one. Participants got two doses of the Pfizer-BioNTech BNT162b2 vaccine (n=8) or two doses of the Moderna mRNA-1273 vaccine (n=2). Control cultures received a CEFX viral epitope pool as the positive control, an HIV-1 Nef peptide pool as the negative control, or no peptide. In the convalescent cohort there were six males and four females, among whom were two Hispanic individuals, seven Caucasians, two Asians and one multiracial person. The cultures were stimulated with overlapping spike peptide pools from SARS-CoV-2 and from the common cold coronaviruses HCoV-NL63, HCoV-OC43 and HCoV-229E. Post-COVID blood samples from convalescent patients were collected a median of roughly 100 days after diagnosis, with a range of roughly 35 to 161 days. In around nine COVID-19 convalescent patients and a few infection-naive healthy vaccine recipients, the spike-specific CD4+ TCR repertoire before mRNA vaccination was compared with the repertoire after mRNA vaccination. Post-vaccine blood samples were obtained a median of roughly 75 days after the second vaccine dose, with a range of roughly 14 to 241 days. What the authors observed across the whole study: Among convalescent patients, a median roughly 84% of the SARS-CoV-2-reactive clones seen after vaccination appeared only after vaccination, which suggests priming specific to the vaccine. In convalescent patients, nearly all vaccine-specific clones (304 of 307) were found to be mono-reactive for SARS-CoV-2 spike rather than cross-reactive with common cold coronaviruses. The study included relatively few convalescent patients and did not analyze early timepoints after natural infection. The median count of SARS-CoV-2-reactive clonotypes went up from 20 to 25 after infection to about 40 after vaccination, although the change was not significant.

On this clonotype: Its antigen specificity is not known. No base quality information exists; no much larger clone differs at one position.

The sample's treatment or condition label is to be understood as: approximately nine-day PBMC culture with coronavirus spike peptide pools or control peptides (ViraFEST assay). The ViraFEST assay, used in the study, expanded antigen-specific T cells with peptide pools and then identified the expanded clonotypes through TCR sequencing. The convalescent patients' positive SARS-CoV-2 PCR tests were from March to December 2020, which was before the Alpha, Beta and Delta variants emerged in the United States. Two million PBMCs per well were cultured in IMDM with roughly 5.2% human AB serum and 8 to 10 IU/ml IL-2, plus 10 ug/ml peptide pools. Half of the culture medium was replaced with fresh IL-2-containing medium on days 3 and 7. CD4+ T cells were isolated after roughly eleven days of culture through negative selection using the EasySep CD4+ T cell isolation kit. Ficoll-Paque Plus gradient centrifugation was used to isolate PBMCs from whole blood, and the isolated PBMCs were then either used fresh or cryopreserved at -140C. Culture conditions were generally each tested in triplicate wells.

Receptor libraries were prepared by PCR. DNA from cultured CD4+ T cells underwent TCR sequencing with the Oncomine TCR Beta short-read assay at the Johns Hopkins FTIC core. The QIAamp micro DNA kit was used to extract genomic DNA from the cultured CD4+ T cells. Oncomine TCR Beta libraries from cultured CD4+ T cells were pooled with unique dual indexes and sequenced on an Illumina iSeq 100. The source study handled its data this way. Non-productive sequences were removed, and CDR3s that did not start with C, did not end with F or W, or were shorter than 7 amino acids were discarded. The MANAFEST web application identified antigen-specific clonotypes by comparing peptide-stimulated wells against reference wells and other culture wells. For a clone to be called positive, the clone needed an FDR below 0.05, an odds ratio above 5, and a productive frequency above 0.1% in at least two of three replicate wells. A clonotype counted as cross-reactive if it showed significant expansion both in the SARS-CoV-2 spike wells and in at least one common cold coronavirus spike condition. CDR3 homology was assessed with Levenshtein distances (stringdist) and unrooted phylogenetic trees (ape) in R version 3.6.1. Through fastp at Q25 and MiXCR, TCRdb rebuilt clones from the public reads, retaining in-frame beta chains. Each record represents a unique CDR3 protein, reported with the most common genes and DNA among its rows. The V and J calls were not made by the authors but by TCRdb's processing. The table for this sample lists approximately 16,000 distinct CDR3 sequences; nearly 75% of them were counted only once. Clones ranked in the top ten supply around 15% of the sample.

From cysteine to phenylalanine, the CDR3 is 15 amino acids long. Only the CDR3 DNA stays, 45 bases, in frame from base 1. V gives up 6 bases and J gives up 3 bases, and the segment between their germline ends measures 15 bases. The V and J genes are TRBV12-3 or TRBV12-4 and TRBJ1-5, with a tentative D gene TRBD1 over 6 matching bases. Sequenced sample: CD4+ T cells from blood, cultured in vitro. The clonotype comes from a human donor who had recovered from COVID-19. The CDR3 in this case is CASRGGTSDNQPQHF. Here is the DNA: TGTGCCAGCAGGGGGGGGACATCTGACAATCAGCCCCAGCATTTT.